One and the same sample provided the 17 T cell receptor beta chains below, sequenced in a study of blood T cell repertoires in COVID-19. Some clones are missing from TCRdb's copy, which holds only in-frame ones; the method was immunoSEQ multiplex PCR. Of about 330,000 clones listed, roughly 87% are singletons. The sample taken for sequencing was PBMCs or T cells enriched from blood (not recorded which). These receptors all come from a woman in her 30s who had recovered from COVID-19.

The V gene is TRBV9, the J gene TRBJ2-5, with 7 bases aligning to TRBD1. The CDR3 sequence is 14 residues long. Germline trimming cut 5 bases from V and 1 base from J; bases unmatched to any gene: 5. Germline CDR1 SGDLS, CDR2 YYNGEE. CDR3 DNA sequence: TGTGCCAGCAGTGGGGACAGACTCCAAGAGACCCAGTACTTC. It yields the protein CASSGDRLQETQYF.

The chain uses TRBV6-5 and TRBJ1-3; D gene uncertain. This CDR3 is 15 amino acids long. The germline gives CDR1 MNHEY, CDR2 SVGAGI. The ends were cut back, 9 bases at V and 3 bases at J, with 18 bases in the middle. CDR3: CASRPAEDFGNTIYF. Written as DNA, the CDR3 is TGTGCCAGTAGACCGGCTGAGGATTTTGGAAACACCATATATTTT.

The chain uses TRBV27 and TRBJ2-3, with D possibly matching TRBD1 (6 bases). Per the germline V gene, CDR1 is MNHEY and CDR2 is SMNVEV (reference sequence). Trimming stripped 7 bases from V and 4 bases from J, with 21 bases between. CDR3 size: 16 residues. In nucleotides, the CDR3 is TGTGCCAGCAAGACTCTCAGGGGAGACGCGTCAGATACGCAGTATTTT. It encodes CASKTLRGDASDTQYF.

The chain has TRBV5-6 and TRBJ2-4, with D possibly TRBD1 on 5 matching bases. Deletions cut 0 bases from V and 4 bases from J, with 11 bases between. Germline CDR1 SGHDT, CDR2 YYEEEE. The CDR3 extends over 15 amino acids. CDR3 loop: CASSLVVGRKNIQYF. CDR3 coding DNA: TGTGCCAGCAGCTTGGTGGTGGGGCGTAAAAACATTCAGTACTTC.

This sequence joins TRBV12-3 or TRBV12-4 and TRBJ1-3, with 7 bases that match TRBD1. The CDR3 is 13 residues long. Losses at the gene ends were 7 bases for V and 9 bases for J; bases not matched to a gene: 9. The CDR3 DNA follows: TGTGCCAGCACCGGGACAGCCGAGGGCACCATATATTTT. Encoded protein: CASTGTAEGTIYF.

This chain joins TRBV6-2 or TRBV6-3 and TRBJ2-7; D uncertain. The germline CDR1 and CDR2 sequences are MNHEY and SVGEGT. The V gene lost 2 bases and the J gene lost 1 base, with 12 bases spanning the gap. The CDR3 runs to 15 residues. The CDR3 region has the DNA TGTGCCAGCAGTTACGAAGCGACTCTATCCTACGAGCAGTACTTC. As protein: CASSYEATLSYEQYF.

The chain recombines TRBV28 with TRBJ1-4; D possibly corresponds to TRBD1 (5 bases). Germline CDR1 reads MDHEN; CDR2 reads SYDVKM. Trimming pared 6 bases from V and 8 bases from J, leaving 13 bases between. This CDR3 is built from 13 residues. The CDR3 region is CASRSGIREKLFF. The CDR3 DNA reads as TGTGCCAGCAGGTCAGGGATACGGGAAAAACTGTTTTTT.

V and J are TRBV13 and TRBJ2-7, with 14 bases fitting TRBD2. The CDR3 has 16 amino acids. The ends lost 1 base at V and 3 bases at J; junction bases unmatched: 2. CDR1 and CDR2 (germline): PRHDT, FYEKMQ (reference sequence). CDR3 region: CASSLAGLAGVYEQYF. DNA for the CDR3: TGTGCCAGCAGCTTAGCGGGACTAGCGGGGGTCTACGAGCAGTACTTC.

The chain is built from TRBV10-1 and TRBJ2-3; perhaps TRBD1 as D (6 bases). Germline loops: CDR1 WNHNN, CDR2 SYGVQD (reference sequence). The CDR3 consists of 16 residues. Trimming pared 2 bases from V and 0 bases from J, leaving 12 bases between. CDR3 DNA: TGCGCCAGCAGTGAGCACAGGGCCCCTAGCACAGATACGCAGTATTTT. Translating it yields CASSEHRAPSTDTQYF.

The gene calls are TRBV25-1 and TRBJ1-2; 10 bases fit TRBD1. Germline V lookup: CDR1 MGHDK, CDR2 SYGVNS. V dropped 1 base and J dropped 4; count of bases not matched to a gene: 9. The CDR3 is 17 amino acids. The CDR3 sequence is CASSESRRQGATYGYTF. In DNA, the CDR3 is TGTGCCAGCAGTGAATCCCGTCGACAGGGGGCGACCTATGGCTACACCTTC.

The chain uses TRBV30 and TRBJ1-4; 9 bases align to TRBD1. CDR1 is GTSNPN, CDR2 SVGIG, per germline (reference sequence). The ends lost 0 bases at V and 8 bases at J; junction bases unmatched: 13. CDR3 size: 17 residues. CDR3 protein: CAWSVRRPPGQGEKLFF. CDR3 in DNA: TGTGCCTGGAGTGTTAGGAGGCCCCCGGGACAGGGCGAAAAACTGTTTTTT.

The rearrangement uses TRBV19 and TRBJ1-2, with TRBD1 identical over 9 bases. Trimming at V came to 4 bases and at J to 4 bases, leaving 7 bases not matched to a gene. CDR1 and CDR2 (germline): LNHDA, SQIVND (reference sequence). This CDR3 region has 15 residues. The CDR3 is CASSSPGQGLYGYTF. CDR3 bases: TGTGCCAGTAGTAGCCCGGGACAGGGCCTCTATGGCTACACCTTC.

This chain connects TRBV7-8 to TRBJ2-3, with TRBD2 matching over 10 bases. Per the germline V gene, CDR1 is SGHVS and CDR2 is FQNEAQ. There are 16 residues in the CDR3. J was trimmed by 9 bases and V by 0 bases; bases with no gene match: 9. For the CDR3, the DNA is TGTGCCAGCAGCTTAGCGGCTAGCGGGGGCCTCTTCACGCAGTATTTT. Amino acids: CASSLAASGGLFTQYF. Together with reference TRBV7-8 and TRBJ2-3, the CDR3 gives the full variable domain: GAGVSQSPRYKVAKRGQDVALRCDPISGHVSLFWYQQALGQGPEFLTYFQNEAQLDKSGLPSDRFFAERPEGSVSTLKIQRTQQEDSAVYLCASSLAASGGLFTQYFGPGTRLTVL.

The CDR3 bases are TGTGCCATCAGTGTCGACAGGGGACTCAGCTATGGCTACACCTTC. This translates into CAISVDRGLSYGYTF. This rearrangement joins TRBV10-3 to TRBJ1-2, with 8 positions matching TRBD1. V shed 4 bases and J 4 bases; nucleotides not matched to a gene: 8. The CDR3 extends over 15 amino acids. In germline, CDR1 is ENHRY, CDR2 SYGVKD.

J is TRBJ1-6 and V is TRBV14; unclear D gene. Trimming cost V 3 bases and J 6 bases, with 9 bases left between them. Germline V gene lookup returns CDR1 SGHDN and CDR2 FVKESK. This CDR3 contains 14 residues. The CDR3 region has the DNA TGTGCCAGCAGCCATGTAGGGAGTAATTCACCCCTCCACTTT. Its translation is CASSHVGSNSPLHF.

The chain combines TRBV5-1 with TRBJ1-1, with D unclear. This CDR3 region has 14 residues. The germline CDR1 and CDR2 sequences are SGHRS and YFSETQ. V lost 1 base and J lost 2, with 9 bases in between. The CDR3 here is CASSLNSANTEAFF. The CDR3 coding sequence is TGCGCCAGCAGCTTGAACAGTGCCAACACTGAAGCTTTCTTT.

The chain joins TRBV28 to TRBJ1-2; D ambiguous. CDR1 MDHEN and CDR2 SYDVKM come from the germline V gene. The CDR3 runs 12 residues. V lost 9 bases to trimming and J lost 3 bases, with 11 bases between them. For the CDR3, the DNA is TGTGCCAGTGAGGGCTTCGACTATGGCTACACCTTC. It encodes CASEGFDYGYTF.